These 16 T cell receptor beta chains were sequenced from one sample in a study of tumor-infiltrating lymphocytes in oesophageal squamous cell carcinoma. TCRdb reanalysed the PCR reads using MiXCR and keeps one entry per CDR3 protein. This table holds around 19,000 distinct CDR3 sequences, 35% to 45% found once. Sequenced material: normal esophageal tissue next to the tumor. Receptors were obtained from a female donor with esophageal squamous cell carcinoma.

The V gene is TRBV9, the J gene TRBJ2-1; tentative D call: TRBD1 (5 bases). The DNA end lines up better with TRBJ2-7; the J call may be wrong. This CDR3 is 14 amino acids long. Germline V lookup: CDR1 SGDLS, CDR2 YYNGEE. CDR3 sequence (DNA): TGTGCCAGCAGCGTAGGGCAGGGTGCGCACGAGCAGTACTTC. Translating it yields CASSVGQGAHEQYF.

Details on this clonotype: Because it lacks the conserved phenylalanine or tryptophan at the end, this CDR3 is likely a read error. The DNA is omitted, as the CDR3 cannot be located on it reliably, and the CDR3 follows TCRdb's listing. The chain uses TRBV12-3 or TRBV12-4 and TRBJ2-1; TRBD2 was called by the table and not checked on the DNA. The CDR3 is made up of 17 amino acids, end residues included. The CDR3 sequence is CASRAGTSASYEQYFGN.

The chain joins TRBV7-2 to TRBJ2-1; tentatively, D is TRBD2 (5 bases). The germline V gene encodes CDR1 SGHTA and CDR2 FQGNSA. The CDR3 is 13 amino acids. Trimming left V 5 bases short and J 7 bases short, with 12 bases between. The chain's CDR3 is CASSRGRRNEQFF. The DNA for the CDR3 is TGTGCCAGCAGCCGCGGGCGGCGAAATGAGCAGTTCTTC.

The chain combines TRBV5-4 with TRBJ2-7; D remains ambiguous. V shed 3 bases and J shed 5 bases, with 15 bases lying between them. The CDR3 extends over 14 amino acids. Germline V lookup: CDR1 SGHNT, CDR2 YYREEE (reference sequence). The CDR3 loop reads CASSSANSWNEQYF. The CDR3 DNA follows: TGTGCCAGCAGCTCCGCGAACAGTTGGAACGAGCAGTACTTC.

This clonotype has just one count. The chain combines TRBV6-1 with TRBJ1-4; D is uncertain. CDR3 length: 13 amino acids. V was clipped by 6 bases and J by 7 bases, with 12 bases between them. Germline V gives CDR1 MNHNS, CDR2 SASEGT. CDR3 in DNA: TGTGCCAGCAGCATGAACATAGGTGAAAAACTGTTTTTT. It yields the protein CASSMNIGEKLFF.

The chain recombines TRBV7-3 with TRBJ2-5, with D possibly matching TRBD1 (5 bases). Trimming took 5 bases from V and 4 from J, leaving 17 bases between them. Germline CDR1 and CDR2: SGHTA and FQGTGA. The CDR3 length is 15 residues. The CDR3 DNA is TGTGCCAGCAGCGAAAAGGGGCGGACGGGAGAGACCCAGTACTTC. This gives the protein CASSEKGRTGETQYF.

This chain links TRBV7-6 with TRBJ2-5; D ambiguous. The end of the DNA fits TRBJ2-1 better, so the J call may be wrong. There are 14 residues in the CDR3. The V gene's germline CDR1 is SGHVS and CDR2 FNYEAQ. The CDR3 region is CASSLGPVGNEQFF. Here the CDR3 DNA reads TGTGCCAGCAGCTTAGGGCCGGTTGGGAATGAGCAGTTCTTC.

This clonotype appeared a few times. This chain connects TRBV7-2 to TRBJ2-1; D perhaps matches TRBD1 (6 bases). The J call may be incorrect, as the DNA end agrees better with TRBJ2-5. Per the germline V gene, CDR1 is SGHTA and CDR2 is FQGNSA. CDR3 length: 12 amino acids. The CDR3 DNA sequence: TGTGCCAGCAGTCCAGACGCAGGGGCCCAGTACTTC. Translating it yields CASSPDAGAQYF.

V gene TRBV5-2 combines with J gene TRBJ2-1. TRBV5-2 is flagged as a pseudogene. The CDR3 extends over 13 amino acids. CDR3 sequence: CASSLWKYNEQFF. The CDR3 region has the DNA TGTGCCAGCAGCTTGTGGAAGTACAATGAGCAGTTCTTC.

The table lists this clonotype with many counts. This chain joins TRBV6-1 and TRBJ2-2; 10 bases map to TRBD2. The trim removed 2 bases at V and 4 bases at J, leaving 10 bases unmatched. This CDR3 contains 18 residues. Germline assignment: CDR1 MNHNS and CDR2 SASEGT. The CDR3 DNA sequence: TGTGCCAGCAGTGAACACCTAGCGGGGGTAATGGGCACCGGGGAGCTGTTTTTT. Its translation: CASSEHLAGVMGTGELFF.

In this sample, this clonotype turned up many times. This may arise from a read error, as a much more abundant clone is one base away. The rearrangement uses TRBV7-3 and TRBJ2-1; D possibly matches TRBD1 or TRBD2 (5 bases each). Near its end, the DNA agrees better with TRBJ2-7, so the J call may be wrong. CDR1 SGHTA and CDR2 FQGTGA come from the germline V gene. CDR3 length equals 16 residues. Here the CDR3 DNA reads TGTGCCAGCAGCCGGAGCGGTGGGACCGCCTACAATGAGCAGTACTTC. It encodes CASSRSGGTAYNEQYF.

This clonotype showed up just once. The chain has TRBV3-1 and TRBJ2-7; TRBD1 is a possible D gene (6 bases). Matching the DNA end better, TRBJ2-4 makes the J call doubtful. Germline-derived CDR1 and CDR2 are LGHDT and YNNKEL (reference sequence). The CDR3 is made up of 13 amino acids. Here the CDR3 reads CASSQRTVNIQYF. The CDR3 coding sequence is TGTGCCAGCAGCCAAAGGACAGTGAACATTCAGTACTTC.

This clonotype was counted a few times. The gene calls are TRBV18 and TRBJ1-1; D may be TRBD1 (6 bases). CDR1 is KGHSH, CDR2 LQKENI, per germline. V was cut by 3 bases and J by 3 bases, with 17 bases left in between. The CDR3 totals 16 residues. The CDR3 here is CASSPVGGMGDTEAFF. CDR3 nucleotides: TGTGCCAGCTCACCCGTAGGGGGGATGGGTGACACTGAAGCTTTCTTT.

This clonotype was seen a few times. The chain employs TRBV27 and TRBJ2-7, with 10 bases matching TRBD2. Near its end, the DNA agrees better with TRBJ2-1, so the J call may be wrong. The CDR3 covers 18 residues. Germline V gives CDR1 MNHEY, CDR2 SMNVEV (reference sequence). The CDR3 reads CASSLRPSGRGGAYEQFF. The CDR3 DNA reads as TGTGCCAGCAGTTTGAGGCCTAGCGGGAGAGGGGGGGCCTACGAGCAGTTCTTC.

This clonotype was detected once. Being one base from a much bigger clone, this may be a read error. The chain combines TRBV10-3 with TRBJ2-1, with 10 bases matching TRBD1. The last part of the DNA fits TRBJ2-7 better; the J call may be wrong. CDR1 is ENHRY, CDR2 SYGVKD, per germline. The CDR3 has 14 residues. CDR3 protein: CAIKGTGVVNEQYF. The DNA for the CDR3 is TGTGCCATCAAGGGGACAGGGGTAGTCAATGAGCAGTACTTC.

This clonotype is a singleton in its sample. The genes are TRBV10-3 and TRBJ1-2, with 9 bases that match TRBD1. In germline, CDR1 is ENHRY, CDR2 SYGVKD. V was pared by 4 bases and J by 2 bases, with 2 bases of the junction left unmatched. The CDR3 is made up of 14 amino acids. Here the CDR3 DNA reads TGTGCCATCAGTGGACAGGGGGAAAACTATGGCTACACCTTC. As protein: CAISGQGENYGYTF.